The T cell receptor beta chain described here comes from a study of PD-1 blockade in classical Hodgkin lymphoma (dated by TCRdb to 2018 to 2021). About the full investigation: Nivolumab dosing was 3 mg/kg intravenously every 2 weeks, continuing until either disease progression or unacceptable toxicity. To define a peripheral blood immune signature of response to PD-1 blockade in classical Hodgkin lymphoma, the study combined TCR beta sequencing with CyTOF. Findings and caveats that apply to the study as a whole: CD4+ but not CD8+ TCR diversity rose significantly by C4D1 (p=0.0027 vs p=0.16), most apparent in complete responders (p=0.02). Patients starting nivolumab less than 1 year after ASCT had lower diversity and were excluded from later analyses to avoid confounding by immune reconstitution. Baseline TCR diversity was reported to be lower in newly diagnosed patients than in healthy donors and to be lower still in relapsed/refractory patients. The study covered only a single clinical trial cohort, and the causes of the repertoire differences, possibly disease activity or prior therapy, were still not defined. Trial patients with a complete response had baseline diversity similar to that of newly diagnosed patients, while partial responders and progressors had significantly lower diversity.

The Qiagen DNeasy kit was used to extract genomic DNA both from unsorted PBMCs and from the negatively selected CD4+ and CD8+ fractions. Amplification of TCR beta CDR3 regions was done by immunoSEQ multiplex PCR with primers that anneal to V and J segments. A synthetic immune receptor repertoire was used to minimize amplification bias, and remaining bias was computationally removed after sequencing. In the paper's pipeline: Custom Python scripts were used to quantify repertoire diversity as the Shannon entropy index. Unsorted, CD4+ and CD8+ repertoires were analyzed separately, except in combined analyses where CD4+ and CD8+ sequences were merged in silico. Clonal expansion was defined as a frequency increase of at least 2-fold after treatment compared with C1D1, and clones undetected at baseline were assigned a pseudocount of 0.5. Clones with 0 or 1 copy at C1D1 were classified as singleton clones, and clones with 2 or more copies were classified as non-singleton clones. Clones expanded in unsorted samples were assigned a CD4+, CD8+ or unknown annotation through matching of protein sequences in sorted samples from the same patient. Diversity changes from C1D1 to C4D1 were tested in paired samples using Wilcoxon tests. Entries here come from immuneACCESS through TCRdb and include only in-frame sequences with V and J called. Some clones fail to appear in such tables; in the studies checked, an unresolved V gene covers under half of the shortfall, and the cause of the remainder is unknown. That table furnishes V, J and clone size, whereas the DNA furnished D and trimming. In this sample the table shows 8,000 to 10,000 clones, roughly four fifths of which occur a single time. The ten largest make up about 4.6% of the sample.

About this clone itself: The target of this receptor is not known. No clone much larger than this one lies a single base away; base qualities are absent.

Taken with the paper, the label for time point translates to: cycle 4 day 1 (C4D1), after less than seven weeks of nivolumab. Every trial patient had relapsed following autologous stem cell transplantation, and prior brentuximab vedotin exposure was what differed among cohorts A, B and C. A Miltenyi CD4+ T cell isolation kit was used for magnetic negative selection to purify CD4+ T cells from thawed PBMCs. The trial cohort was composed of roughly 60 patients with relapsed/refractory classical Hodgkin lymphoma, for whom complete response, partial response or progressive disease was recorded as best overall response. Single-agent nivolumab was administered to trial patients in the multi-cohort phase II CheckMate 205 trial. An independent review committee assessed best overall response by applying the 2007 International Working Group response criteria. Trial PBMCs were obtained immediately prior to nivolumab initiation (C1D1) and on therapy at cycle 2 day 1 and cycle 4 day 1. After peripheral blood was drawn into 8 mL Vacutainer Cell Preparation Tubes, PBMCs were isolated by centrifugation and then cryopreserved. Purified CD4+ and CD8+ fractions were prepared only for cases with an additional available PBMC sample. Magnetically labelled cells were removed on LS columns in a quadroMACS separator, and the flow-through was collected as the purified fraction.

The origin of this receptor is a human donor with classical Hodgkin lymphoma. Sequenced material: CD4+ T cells from blood, taken before the fourth cycle of nivolumab.

The nucleotides read TGTGCCAGCAGTGCGGGGGGATACACCGGGGAGCTGTTTTTT. The resulting protein is CASSAGGYTGELFF. The chain employs TRBV6-1 and TRBJ2-2, and 7 bases in between align with TRBD2. Germline trimming amounts to 4 bases on V and 3 bases on J, with 2 as the count of junction bases outside the gene matches. The CDR3 covers 14 residues, taking in both the cysteine and the phenylalanine. Solely the CDR3 DNA is kept, with 42 bases framed from the first base. Looking up the germline V gene yields CDR1 MNHNS and CDR2 SASEGT.